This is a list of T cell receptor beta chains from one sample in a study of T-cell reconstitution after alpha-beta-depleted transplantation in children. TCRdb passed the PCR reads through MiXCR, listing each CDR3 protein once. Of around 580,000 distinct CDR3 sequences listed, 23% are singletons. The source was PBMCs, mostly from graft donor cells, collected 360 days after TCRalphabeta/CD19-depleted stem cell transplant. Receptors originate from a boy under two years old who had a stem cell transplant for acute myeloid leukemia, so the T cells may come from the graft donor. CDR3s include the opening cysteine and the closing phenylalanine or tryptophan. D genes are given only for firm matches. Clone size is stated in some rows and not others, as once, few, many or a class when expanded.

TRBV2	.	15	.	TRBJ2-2	CASNGGYPNTGELFF	TGTGCCAGCAATGGGGGGTATCCGAACACCGGGGAGCTGTTTTTT
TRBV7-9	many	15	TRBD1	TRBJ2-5	CASSKGDRGPETQYF	TGTGCCAGCAGCAAGGGGGACAGGGGGCCAGAGACCCAGTACTTC
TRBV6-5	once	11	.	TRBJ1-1	CASSSLVQAFF	TGTGCCAGCAGTTCCTTGGTCCAAGCTTTCTTT
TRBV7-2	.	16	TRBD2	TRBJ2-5	CASSLGTSGWSETQYF	TGTGCCAGCAGCTTAGGGACTAGCGGTTGGAGTGAGACCCAGTACTTC
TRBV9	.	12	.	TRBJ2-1	CASSANGGREFF	TGTGCCAGCAGCGCCAATGGGGGTCGGGAGTTCTTC
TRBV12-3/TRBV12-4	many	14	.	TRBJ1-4	CASSFGRANEKLFF	TGTGCCAGCAGTTTTGGCAGGGCGAATGAAAAACTGTTTTTT
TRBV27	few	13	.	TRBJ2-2	CASMDAHTGELFF	TGTGCCAGCATGGACGCTCACACCGGGGAGCTGTTTTTT
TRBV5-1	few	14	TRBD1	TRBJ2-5	CASSKGQGLETQYF	TGCGCCAGCAGTAAAGGACAGGGATTGGAGACCCAGTACTTC
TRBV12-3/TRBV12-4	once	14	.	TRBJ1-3	CASRKQGTGNTIYF	TGTGCCAGCAGGAAACAGGGAACTGGAAACACCATATATTTT
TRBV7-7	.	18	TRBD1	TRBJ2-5	CASSLEGWTGRNRETQYF	TGTGCCAGCAGCTTAGAGGGATGGACAGGCCGAAATAGAGAGACCCAGTACTTC
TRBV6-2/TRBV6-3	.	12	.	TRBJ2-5	CASRLDRLPQYF	TGTGCCAGCAGGCTCGACAGGCTACCTCAGTACTTC
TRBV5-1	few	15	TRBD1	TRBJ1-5	CASSWTGGFGQPQHF	TGCGCCAGCAGCTGGACAGGGGGATTCGGTCAGCCCCAGCATTTT
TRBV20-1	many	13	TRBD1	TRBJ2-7	CSAPGTGDDEQYF	TGCAGTGCTCCCGGGACAGGGGACGACGAGCAGTACTTC
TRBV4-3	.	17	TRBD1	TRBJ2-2	CASSQDGGQGPSGELFF	TGCGCCAGCAGCCAAGATGGGGGACAGGGTCCATCCGGGGAGCTGTTTTTT
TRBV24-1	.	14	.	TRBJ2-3	CATSRRGLMDTQYF	TGTGCCACCAGCCGCAGGGGCCTTATGGATACGCAGTATTTT
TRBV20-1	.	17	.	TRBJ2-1	CSARDLISRTSYNEQFF	TGCAGTGCTAGAGATCTCATATCTCGGACAAGCTACAATGAGCAGTTCTTC